The rows below give T cell receptor beta chains drawn from one sample of a study of T cell responses to AZD1222 COVID-19 vaccine. Assay used: immunoSEQ multiplex PCR; TCRdb lists only in-frame clones, some missing. The sample contains tens of thousands of clones, 80% to 90% of which appear only once. The sequenced sample was peripheral blood, obtained 28 days after the second AZD1222 dose. The receptor source for this set is an adult who received the AZD1222 COVID-19 vaccine. CDR3s include the opening cysteine and the closing phenylalanine or tryptophan. A D gene is named only where the DNA matches it firmly. Only part of the rows carry a size: once, few, many, or a class if the clone is expanded.

D gene	J gene	clone size	CDR3 length	V gene	CDR3 DNA	CDR3 protein
NA	TRBJ2-3	NA	12	TRBV18	TGTGCCAGCTCCCTGGAGGGTGGTACGCAGTATTTT	CASSLEGGTQYF
NA	TRBJ1-6	NA	15	TRBV5-4	TGTGCCAGCAGCCCCCCGGGGGAGGTTGGTTCACCCCTCCACTTT	CASSPPGEVGSPLHF
NA	TRBJ1-1	NA	13	TRBV6-5	TGTGCCAGCCAGGGCCGACTGGGCACTGAAGCTTTCTTT	CASQGRLGTEAFF
TRBD2	TRBJ2-1	medium-sized	15	TRBV3-1/TRBV3-2	TGTGCCAGCAGCCAAGTAGCGGGGGGTTACAATGAGCAGTTCTTC	CASSQVAGGYNEQFF
TRBD1	TRBJ1-6	NA	15	TRBV5-6	TGTGCCAGCAGCCGGGGACAGCTATATAATTCACCCCTCCACTTT	CASSRGQLYNSPLHF
TRBD2	TRBJ2-1	NA	16	TRBV4-2	TGTGCCAGCAGCCAGGAAATAGCGGGGGCGTACAATGAGCAGTTCTTC	CASSQEIAGAYNEQFF
TRBD2	TRBJ2-1	few	17	TRBV19	TGTGCCAGTAGTATAATAGTGGCTAGCGGGAGTATCAATGAGCAGTTCTTC	CASSIIVASGSINEQFF
NA	TRBJ1-6	NA	15	TRBV27	TGTGCCAGCAGTTTACAGGGGATCGCTAATTCACCCCTCCACTTT	CASSLQGIANSPLHF
NA	TRBJ1-1	NA	11	TRBV11-3	TGTGCCAGCGGCCGTGGCACTGAAGCTTTCTTT	CASGRGTEAFF
TRBD2	TRBJ2-7	NA	15	TRBV3-1/TRBV3-2	TGTGCCAGCAGCCAAGGACTAGCGGGCTCCTACGAGCAGTACTTC	CASSQGLAGSYEQYF
NA	TRBJ2-7	NA	15	TRBV6-5	TGTGCCAGCAGTTACTCTAGGACAACCACCTACGAGCAGTACTTC	CASSYSRTTTYEQYF
TRBD2	TRBJ2-3	NA	15	TRBV11-2	TGTGCCAGCAGCTCTAGCGGGTGGGGGGCAGATACGCAGTATTTT	CASSSSGWGADTQYF
NA	TRBJ1-3	NA	13	TRBV30	TGTGCCTGGAGCTCCAACTCTGGAAACACCATATATTTT	CAWSSNSGNTIYF
NA	TRBJ2-2	once	15	TRBV5-1	TGCGCCAGCAGCCAGGGGTCAAGGAACACCGGGGAGCTGTTTTTT	CASSQGSRNTGELFF
TRBD1	TRBJ1-2	once	15	TRBV19	TGTGCCAGTAGTATAGACTGGACAGGGGAGCGTGGCTACACCTTC	CASSIDWTGERGYTF
TRBD1	TRBJ2-1	NA	19	TRBV6-2/TRBV6-3	TGTGCCAGCAGTTCCCGGACAGGGTTGAAGGTAATGGCGTTTGTTGAGCAGTTCTTC	CASSSRTGLKVMAFVEQFF
NA	TRBJ2-1	NA	13	TRBV2	TGTGCCGACGGACAGCGAGGTGGGGTTGAGCAGTTCTTC	CADGQRGGVEQFF
TRBD2	TRBJ2-3	NA	17	TRBV5-1	TGCGCCAGCAGCTTCGCTAGCGGGAGGGTCAAATTAGATACGCAGTATTTT	CASSFASGRVKLDTQYF
TRBD2	TRBJ2-5	NA	15	TRBV30	TGTGCCTGGACCCCCACTGGAGCGGGAAGTGAGACCCAGTACTTC	CAWTPTGAGSETQYF
TRBD1	TRBJ2-5	NA	14	TRBV5-1	TGCGCCAGCAGACAAACAGGGGGAAGAGAGACCCAGTACTTC	CASRQTGGRETQYF
NA	TRBJ1-3	NA	14	TRBV6-5	TGTGCCAGCAGTTCTGCGGGACGGGGAAACACCATATATTTT	CASSSAGRGNTIYF
NA	TRBJ1-4	NA	15	TRBV5-8	TGTGCCAGCAGCTTGGAGCCAGCAACTAATGAAAAACTGTTTTTT	CASSLEPATNEKLFF
NA	TRBJ2-2	NA	15	TRBV14	TGTGCCAGCAGCCGGTCAGGGGTTTACACCGGGGAGCTGTTTTTT	CASSRSGVYTGELFF
NA	TRBJ1-2	NA	14	TRBV7-2	TGTGCCAGCAGCTTACGAACCCCAGGGCCTGGCTACACCTTC	CASSLRTPGPGYTF
NA	TRBJ2-1	NA	17	TRBV27	TGTGCCAGCAGTTTAACCAGCTTAGTACGAACGGACAATGAGCAGTTCTTC	CASSLTSLVRTDNEQFF
NA	TRBJ2-7	NA	15	TRBV9	TGTGCCAGCAGCGTAGGGGGGACCCCTAACTACGAGCAGTACTTC	CASSVGGTPNYEQYF
NA	TRBJ1-2	NA	15	TRBV21-1	TGTGCCAGCAGCAAAGGGACAGGGGGTACCTATGGCTACACCTTC	CASSKGTGGTYGYTF
NA	TRBJ2-7	NA	13	TRBV6-5	TGTGCCAGCAGTTACGGGGACTCCTACGAGCAGTACTTC	CASSYGDSYEQYF